This T cell receptor (beta chain) is drawn from a study of identical twins. Study-level findings and limits: Insertion counts were lower in abundant cord blood beta clonotypes, a trend that memory repertoires did not show. With beta out-of-frame sequences, excess sharing by twins was weaker.

The authors used template switching to add a universal primer site and gave cDNA unique molecular identifiers. One entry per CDR3 protein results from TCRdb running MiXCR on the 5' RACE reads. The data contain a few hundred thousand distinct CDR3 sequences, 9% to 10% of them singletons. This CDR3 region has 16 residues. V gave up 4 bases and J gave up 2 bases; unmatched junction bases: 5. CDR1 and CDR2 (germline): MNHEY, SVGAGI. As for this clonotype: Its target is unknown.

A further study also used this sample, focusing on yellow fever vaccine responses in identical twins. That paper states: Twins reportedly had a vaccine T cell response that seemed partly convergent, partly personalized.

The chain joins TRBV6-5 to TRBJ2-6; 7 nucleotides line up with TRBD1. The sequence was collected from a woman between 18 and 29 years old in good health. The sample comprised PBMCs. The CDR3 spells CASSLGQSTGANVLTF. CDR3 sequence (DNA): TGTGCCAGCAGTTTGGGACAGTCAACTGGGGCCAACGTCCTGACTTTC.